This TCR beta chain was recorded in a study of T cells in Graves' hyperthyroidism and ophthalmopathy. Findings and caveats of the study: Most clonotypes expanded in the thyroid (above 0.001) were also present in blood.

This clonotype was counted between two and nine times. Its antigen is undetermined. A junction end diverges from the germline sequence, so it may reflect a read error. The CDR3 is 13 amino acids. Germline CDR1 and CDR2: MNHEY and SMNVEV (reference sequence). The source material, RNA transcripts, was used to amplify TCR beta CDR3 regions. The HTBI primer set drove a first-round RT-PCR of the TCR CDR3. TCRdb re-called the multiplex PCR reads through MiXCR, storing one row per CDR3 protein. The repertoire has around 690,000 distinct CDR3 sequences, 17% of them found once; the top ten carry roughly a sixth.

The origin of this receptor is a man aged 45-60 years with Graves' hyperthyroidism. Sample: blood. This chain links TRBV27 with TRBJ1-1; D remains ambiguous. CDR3 protein: CAGSLGRNTEAFF. The CDR3 DNA reads TGTGCCGGCAGTTTAGGTCGGAACACTGAAGCTTTCTTT.